This record covers a single T cell receptor (beta chain). What it binds is not known. The table came from immunoSEQ multiplex PCR; TCRdb's copy has only in-frame clones and leaves some out. The data show 100,000 to 150,000 clones, with 65% to 90% seen just once and around 8.4% held by the top ten. These data are taken from a study of identifying expanded T cells in peripheral blood. Healthy donors had no documented immune events, such as infections, while sampled. Study-wide points: Technical replicates showed around 1.3 changed clones; roughly two weeks roughly 16; four weeks 19. Clone count variance between roughly 2-week samples rose with total template count.

CDR3 length: 15 amino acids. CDR1 is LGHNA, CDR2 YNFKEQ, per germline. Trimming removed 0 bases from V and 0 bases from J, with 8 bases in between. Specimen: blood. The source is a person aged 18 to 70 in good health. The V call is TRBV4-2, the J call TRBJ1-1; D is unresolved. Here the CDR3 DNA reads TGTGCCAGCAGCCAAGATGGTACTTTGAACACTGAAGCTTTCTTT. It yields the protein CASSQDGTLNTEAFF.